This record concerns one T cell receptor beta chain sequence. What it recognizes is unknown. The germline V and J ends were trimmed by 6 bases and 1 base, with 18 bases remaining between them. Germline CDR1 is MNHEY and CDR2 is SMNVEV (reference sequence). There are 16 residues in the CDR3. TCRdb redid the calling of the reads with MiXCR, one entry per CDR3 protein. The sample includes 350,000 to 400,000 distinct CDR3 sequences, just under 35% seen only once; the top ten take less than 15%. The source of the sample is a study of T cell repertoires in cytomegalovirus infection. Study-level information: In public TCR beta signatures, there were indications of both CMV infection and matching HLA type.

The sequenced sample was cultured PBMCs, obtained from culture after CMV antigen stimulation. The chain recombines TRBV27 with TRBJ1-1, with D possibly being TRBD1 (5 bases). This TCR came from a human donor in good health (CMV status not recorded). Some clones in this sample may be carry-over from other donors' samples. The CDR3 nucleotides read TGTGCCAGCAGGCTGTATTTAGGGGCAACGAACACTGAAGCTTTCTTT. Residues: CASRLYLGATNTEAFF.